This T cell receptor (beta chain) appears in the sequencing data of a study of cytomegalovirus exposure and HLA in healthy donors. Study as a whole: An early data release held 70 million to 90 million unique TCRs from HLA-typed donors.

Broader study findings: The authors judged a highly shared variant cluster likely a sequencing artifact. Among CMV-associated TCR beta chains, most appeared HLA-restricted in a later analysis.

With regard to this clone: The antigen remains unidentified.

The PCR was carried out with 60 Vbeta primers and 13 Jbeta primers. Profiling relied on immunoSEQ multiplex PCR, and the TCRdb table lists in-frame clones only, not all of them. The table counts around 210,000 clones; about 1% lies in the top ten. This CDR3 is 14 amino acids long. The germline V gene encodes CDR1 SGHDN and CDR2 FVKESK. Trimming removed 4 bases at V and 2 bases at J, with 12 bases between. The rearrangement links TRBV14 to TRBJ2-7; a weak D match, TRBD1 (6 bases). What was sequenced was PBMCs. The origin of this receptor is a girl aged 2 to 10 in good health and CMV-seropositive. The CDR3 DNA sequence: TGTGCCAGCAGCCCCAGAGGGGGAACCTACGAGCAGTACTTC. This gives the protein CASSPRGGTYEQYF.